This paragraph covers one T cell receptor beta chain sequence. Looked up from germline, CDR1 is SGHTA and CDR2 is FQGNSA. The germline V and J ends were trimmed by 5 bases and 8 bases, with 12 bases remaining between them. CDR3 length: 12 amino acids. The record originates from a study of T cells after somatic rescue of genetic block. Data came from immunoSEQ multiplex PCR; TCRdb stores just in-frame clones and leaves some out. The table has 65,000 to 70,000 clones, 92% seen once. The V and J genes are TRBV7-2 and TRBJ1-2; D call uncertain. The receptor was isolated from a man aged 35-49 years. The material sequenced was peripheral blood mononuclear cells (PBMCs). The CDR3 nucleotides are TGTGCCAGCAGCCCCCGCAGGACGGGCTACACCTTC. It encodes CASSPRRTGYTF.